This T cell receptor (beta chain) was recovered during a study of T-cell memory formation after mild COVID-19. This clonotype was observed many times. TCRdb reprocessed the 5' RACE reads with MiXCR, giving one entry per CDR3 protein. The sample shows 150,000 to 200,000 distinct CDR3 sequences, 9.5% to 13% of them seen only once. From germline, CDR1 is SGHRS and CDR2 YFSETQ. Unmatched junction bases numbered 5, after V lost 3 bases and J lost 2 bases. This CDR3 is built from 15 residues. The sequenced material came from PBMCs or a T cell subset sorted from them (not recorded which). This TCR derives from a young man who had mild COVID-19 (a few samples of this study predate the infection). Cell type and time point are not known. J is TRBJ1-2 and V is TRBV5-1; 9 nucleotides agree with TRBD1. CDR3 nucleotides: TGCGCCAGCAGCTCCGGGACAGGGTGGAACTATGGCTACACCTTC. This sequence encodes CASSSGTGWNYGYTF.